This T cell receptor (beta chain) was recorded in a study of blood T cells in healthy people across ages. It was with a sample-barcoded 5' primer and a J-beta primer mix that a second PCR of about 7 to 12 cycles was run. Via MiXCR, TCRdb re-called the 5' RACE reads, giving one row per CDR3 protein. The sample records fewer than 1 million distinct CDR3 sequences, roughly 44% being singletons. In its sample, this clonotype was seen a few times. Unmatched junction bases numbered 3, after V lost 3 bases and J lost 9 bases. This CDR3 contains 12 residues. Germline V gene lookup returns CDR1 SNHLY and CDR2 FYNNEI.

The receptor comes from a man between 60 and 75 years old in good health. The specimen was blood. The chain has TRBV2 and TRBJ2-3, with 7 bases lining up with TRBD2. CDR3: CASSETSTTQYF. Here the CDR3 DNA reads TGTGCCAGCAGTGAGACTAGCACAACGCAGTATTTT. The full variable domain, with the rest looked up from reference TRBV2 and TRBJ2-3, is EPEVTQTPSHQVTQMGQEVILRCVPISNHLYFYWYRQILGQKVEFLVSFYNNEISEKSEIFDDQFSVERPDGSNFTLKIRSTKLEDSAMYFCASSETSTTQYFGPGTRLTVL.